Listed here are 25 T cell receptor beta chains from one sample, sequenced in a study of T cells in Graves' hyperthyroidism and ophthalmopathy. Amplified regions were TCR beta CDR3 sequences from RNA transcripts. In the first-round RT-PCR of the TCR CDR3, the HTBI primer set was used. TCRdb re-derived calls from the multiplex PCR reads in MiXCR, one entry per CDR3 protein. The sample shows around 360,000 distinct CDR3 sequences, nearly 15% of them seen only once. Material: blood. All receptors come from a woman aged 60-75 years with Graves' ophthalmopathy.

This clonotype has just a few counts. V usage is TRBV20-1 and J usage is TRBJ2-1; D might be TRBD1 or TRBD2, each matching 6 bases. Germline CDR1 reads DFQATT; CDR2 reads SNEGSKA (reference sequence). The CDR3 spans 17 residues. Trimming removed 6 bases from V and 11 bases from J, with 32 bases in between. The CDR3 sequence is CSATGFSREDLEGKQFF. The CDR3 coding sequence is TGCAGTGCCACAGGGTTTTCGAGGGAGGACCTTGAGGGGAAGCAGTTCTTC.

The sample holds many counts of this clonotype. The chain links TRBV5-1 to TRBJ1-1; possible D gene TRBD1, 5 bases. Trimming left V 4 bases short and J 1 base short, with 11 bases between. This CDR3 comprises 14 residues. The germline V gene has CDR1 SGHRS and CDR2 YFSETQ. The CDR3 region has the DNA TGCGCCAGCAGCCCCGTTGGGGCGAACACTGAAGCTTTCTTT. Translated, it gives CASSPVGANTEAFF.

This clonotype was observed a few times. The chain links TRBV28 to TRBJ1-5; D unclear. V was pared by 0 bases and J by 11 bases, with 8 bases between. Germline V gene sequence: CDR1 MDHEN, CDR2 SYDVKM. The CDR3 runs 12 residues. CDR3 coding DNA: TGTGCCAGCAGTTTATGGGGTAAATCCCAGCATTTT. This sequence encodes CASSLWGKSQHF.

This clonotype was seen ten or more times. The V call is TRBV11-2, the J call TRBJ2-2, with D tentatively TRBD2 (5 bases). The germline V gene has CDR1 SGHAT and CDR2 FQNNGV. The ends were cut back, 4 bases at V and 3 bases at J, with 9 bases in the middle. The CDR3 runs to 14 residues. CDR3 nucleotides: TGTGCCAGCAGCTACCGAGCGGACACCGGGGAGCTGTTTTTT. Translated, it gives CASSYRADTGELFF.

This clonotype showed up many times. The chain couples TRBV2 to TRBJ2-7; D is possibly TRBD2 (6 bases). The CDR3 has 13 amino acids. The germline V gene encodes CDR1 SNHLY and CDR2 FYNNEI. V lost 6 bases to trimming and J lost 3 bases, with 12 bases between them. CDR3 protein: CASRDTSLYEQYF. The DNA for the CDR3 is TGTGCCAGCAGAGATACTAGCCTCTACGAGCAGTACTTC.

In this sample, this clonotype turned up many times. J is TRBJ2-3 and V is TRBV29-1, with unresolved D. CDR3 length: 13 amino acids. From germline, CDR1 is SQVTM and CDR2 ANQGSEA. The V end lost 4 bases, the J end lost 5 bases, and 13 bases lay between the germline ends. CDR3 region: CSVVLLGRDTQYF. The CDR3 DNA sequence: TGCAGCGTTGTTTTACTGGGTAGAGATACGCAGTATTTT.

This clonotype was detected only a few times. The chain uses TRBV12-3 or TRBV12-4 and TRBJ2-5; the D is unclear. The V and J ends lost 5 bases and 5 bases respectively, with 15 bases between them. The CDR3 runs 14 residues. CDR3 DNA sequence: TGTGCCAGCAGTCGTGGACGGATCCGGGAGACCCAGTACTTC. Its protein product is CASSRGRIRETQYF.

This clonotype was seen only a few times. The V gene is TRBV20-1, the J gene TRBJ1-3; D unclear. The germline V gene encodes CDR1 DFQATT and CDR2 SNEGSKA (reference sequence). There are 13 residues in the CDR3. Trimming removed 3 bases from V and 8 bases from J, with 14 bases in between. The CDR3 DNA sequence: TGCAGTGCTAGGGTCCGCCTCTTTGACACCATATATTTT. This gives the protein CSARVRLFDTIYF.

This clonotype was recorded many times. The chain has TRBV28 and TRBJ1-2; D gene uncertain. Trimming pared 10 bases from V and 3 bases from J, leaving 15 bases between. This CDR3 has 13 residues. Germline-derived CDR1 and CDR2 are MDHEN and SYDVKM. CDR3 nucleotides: TGTGCCATCACCTTCGACGGCCACTATGGCTACACCTTC. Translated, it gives CAITFDGHYGYTF.

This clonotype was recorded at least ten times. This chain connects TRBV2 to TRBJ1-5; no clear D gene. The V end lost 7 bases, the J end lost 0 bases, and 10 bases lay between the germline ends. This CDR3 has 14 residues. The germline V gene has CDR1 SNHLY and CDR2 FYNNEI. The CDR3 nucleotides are TGTGCCAGCACGATGGAGGGTAGCAATCAGCCCCAGCATTTT. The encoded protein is CASTMEGSNQPQHF. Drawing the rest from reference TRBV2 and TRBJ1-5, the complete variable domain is EPEVTQTPSHQVTQMGQEVILRCVPISNHLYFYWYRQILGQKVEFLVSFYNNEISEKSEIFDDQFSVERPDGSNFTLKIRSTKLEDSAMYFCASTMEGSNQPQHFGDGTRLSIL.

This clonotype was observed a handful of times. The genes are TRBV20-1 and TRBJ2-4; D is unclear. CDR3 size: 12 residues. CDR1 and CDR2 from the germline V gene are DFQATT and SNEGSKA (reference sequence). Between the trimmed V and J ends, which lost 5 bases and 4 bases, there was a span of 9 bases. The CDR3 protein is CSAPLGKNIQYF. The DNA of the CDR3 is TGCAGTGCTCCCTTGGGGAAAAACATTCAGTACTTC.

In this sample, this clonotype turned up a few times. The CDR3, as DNA: TGCGCCAGCAGCCAAGAGGGACTAGCTCTCCGGAATGAGCAGTTCTTC. Translation gives CASSQEGLALRNEQFF. The V call is TRBV4-1, the J call TRBJ2-1; 9 bases are shared with TRBD2. The ends lost 0 bases at V and 7 bases at J; junction bases unmatched: 7. The CDR3 totals 16 residues. CDR1 is MGHRA, CDR2 YSYEKL, per germline.

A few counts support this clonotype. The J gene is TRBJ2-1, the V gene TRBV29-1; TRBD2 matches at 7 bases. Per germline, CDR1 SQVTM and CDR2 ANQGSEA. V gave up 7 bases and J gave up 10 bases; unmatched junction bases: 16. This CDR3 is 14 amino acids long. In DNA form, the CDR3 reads TGCAGCGCGGCCGGGGACTACCGTCTCGGGGAGCAGTTCTTC. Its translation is CSAAGDYRLGEQFF.

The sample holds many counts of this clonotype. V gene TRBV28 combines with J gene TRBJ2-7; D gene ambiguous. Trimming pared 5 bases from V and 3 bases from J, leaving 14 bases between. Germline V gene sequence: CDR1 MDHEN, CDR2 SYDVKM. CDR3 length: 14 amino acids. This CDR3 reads CASSRDKGDYEQYF. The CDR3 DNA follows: TGTGCCAGCAGTCGCGATAAGGGCGACTACGAGCAGTACTTC. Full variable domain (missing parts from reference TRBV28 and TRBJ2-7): DVKVTQSSRYLVKRTGEKVFLECVQDMDHENMFWYRQDPGLGLRLIYFSYDVKMKEKGDIPEGYSVSREKKERFSLILESASTNQTSMYLCASSRDKGDYEQYFGPGTRLTVT.

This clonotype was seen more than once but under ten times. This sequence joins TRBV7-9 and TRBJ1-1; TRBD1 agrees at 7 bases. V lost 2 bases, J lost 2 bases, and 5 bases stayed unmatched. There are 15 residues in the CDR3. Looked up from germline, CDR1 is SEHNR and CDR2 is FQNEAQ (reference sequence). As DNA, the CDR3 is TGTGCCAGCAGCTTATTCGGGACAGCAAACACTGAAGCTTTCTTT. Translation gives CASSLFGTANTEAFF.

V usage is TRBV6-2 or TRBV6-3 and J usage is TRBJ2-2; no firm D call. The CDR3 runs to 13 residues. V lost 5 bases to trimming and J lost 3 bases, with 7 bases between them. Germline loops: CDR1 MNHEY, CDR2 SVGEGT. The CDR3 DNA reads TGTGCCAGCAGTCCTACGTACACCGGGGAGCTGTTTTTT. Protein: CASSPTYTGELFF.

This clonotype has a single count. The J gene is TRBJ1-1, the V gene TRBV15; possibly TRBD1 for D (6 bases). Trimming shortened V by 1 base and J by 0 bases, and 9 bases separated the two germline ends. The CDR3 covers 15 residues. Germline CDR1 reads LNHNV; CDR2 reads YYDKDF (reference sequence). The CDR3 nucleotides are TGTGCCACCAGCAGAGCGACAGGTATGAACACTGAAGCTTTCTTT. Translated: CATSRATGMNTEAFF. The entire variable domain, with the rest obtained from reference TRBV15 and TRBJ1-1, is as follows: DAMVIQNPRYQVTQFGKPVTLSCSQTLNHNVMYWYQQKSSQAPKLLFHYYDKDFNNEADTPDNFQSRRPNTSFCFLDIRSPGLGDTAMYLCATSRATGMNTEAFFGQGTRLTVV.

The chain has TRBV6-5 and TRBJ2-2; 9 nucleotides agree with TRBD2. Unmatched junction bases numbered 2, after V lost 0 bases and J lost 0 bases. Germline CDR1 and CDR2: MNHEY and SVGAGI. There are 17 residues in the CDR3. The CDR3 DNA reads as TGTGCCAGCAGTTACTCGCGACTAGCGGCGAACACCGGGGAGCTGTTTTTT. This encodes CASSYSRLAANTGELFF.

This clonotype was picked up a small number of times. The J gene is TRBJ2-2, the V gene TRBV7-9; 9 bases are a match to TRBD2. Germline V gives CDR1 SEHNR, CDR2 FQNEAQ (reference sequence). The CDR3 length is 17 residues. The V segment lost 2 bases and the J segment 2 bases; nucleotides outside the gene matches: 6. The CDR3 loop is CASSLSSTSGNTGELFF. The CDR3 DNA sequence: TGTGCCAGCAGCTTATCCTCGACTAGCGGCAACACCGGGGAGCTGTTTTTT.

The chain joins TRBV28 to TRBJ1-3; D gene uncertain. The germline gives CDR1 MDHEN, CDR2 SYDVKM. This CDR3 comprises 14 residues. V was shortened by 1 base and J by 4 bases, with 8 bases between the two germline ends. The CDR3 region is CASSLSRPGNTIYF. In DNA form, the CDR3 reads TGTGCCAGCAGTTTATCCAGGCCCGGAAACACCATATATTTT.

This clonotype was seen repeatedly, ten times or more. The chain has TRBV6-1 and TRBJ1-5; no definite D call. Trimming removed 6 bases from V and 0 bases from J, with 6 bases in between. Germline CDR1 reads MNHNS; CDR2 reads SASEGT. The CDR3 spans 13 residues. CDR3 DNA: TGTGCCAGCAGGCCGTATAGCAATCAGCCCCAGCATTTT. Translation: CASRPYSNQPQHF.

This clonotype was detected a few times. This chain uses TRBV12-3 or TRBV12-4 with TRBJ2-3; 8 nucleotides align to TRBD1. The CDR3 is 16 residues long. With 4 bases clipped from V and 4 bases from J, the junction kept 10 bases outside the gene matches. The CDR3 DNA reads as TGTGCCAGCAGTTGGGGGCGGACAGGGTTAGCAGATACGCAGTATTTT. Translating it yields CASSWGRTGLADTQYF.

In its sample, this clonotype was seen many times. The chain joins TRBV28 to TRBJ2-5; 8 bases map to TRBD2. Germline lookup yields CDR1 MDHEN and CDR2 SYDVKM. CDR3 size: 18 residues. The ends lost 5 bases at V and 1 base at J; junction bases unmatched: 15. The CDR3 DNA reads TGTGCCAGCAGTCCGATGATTGGGGCTAGCGGGTTCCAAGAGACCCAGTACTTC. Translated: CASSPMIGASGFQETQYF.

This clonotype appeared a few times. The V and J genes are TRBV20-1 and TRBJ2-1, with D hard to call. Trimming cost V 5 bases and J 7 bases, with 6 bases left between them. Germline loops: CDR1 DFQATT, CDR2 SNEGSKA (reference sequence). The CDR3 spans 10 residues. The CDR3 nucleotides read TGCAGTGCTCTAGATAATGAGCAGTTCTTC. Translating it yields CSALDNEQFF.

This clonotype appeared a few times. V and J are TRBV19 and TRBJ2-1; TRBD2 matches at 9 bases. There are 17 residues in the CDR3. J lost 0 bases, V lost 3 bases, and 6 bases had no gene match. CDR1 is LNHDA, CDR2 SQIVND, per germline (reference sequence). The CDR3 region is CASSIRASGTSYNEQFF. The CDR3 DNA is TGTGCCAGTAGTATTAGGGCTAGCGGGACCTCCTACAATGAGCAGTTCTTC.